This entry is about one TCR beta chain. Its specificity is unknown. The data are from a study of cytomegalovirus exposure and HLA in healthy donors. Across the whole study: From about 170 million T cells, an earlier analysis saw 110 million or so unique TCR beta sequences.

Germline V gives CDR1 ENHRY, CDR2 SYGVKD. V was pared by 0 bases and J by 9 bases, with 9 bases between. The CDR3 is 13 residues long. These donors, healthy bone marrow donors, were studied. Study findings and constraints: Most CMV-associated TCR beta chains appeared HLA-restricted in a later analysis. CMV antigen specificity was confirmed in vitro for three CMV-associated chains.

60 Vbeta and 13 Jbeta primers were used in PCR. TCRdb's table, derived via immunoSEQ multiplex PCR, lists solely in-frame clones and lacks some. The sample contains almost 200,000 clones, around 75% of which appear only once. The V call is TRBV10-3, the J call TRBJ2-1, with D perhaps TRBD2 (5 bases). The source is a male donor in good health and CMV-seropositive. The sample consisted of PBMCs. CDR3 bases: TGTGCCATCAGTGAGTCGACGGGGTCTGAGCAGTTCTTC. This sequence encodes CAISESTGSEQFF.